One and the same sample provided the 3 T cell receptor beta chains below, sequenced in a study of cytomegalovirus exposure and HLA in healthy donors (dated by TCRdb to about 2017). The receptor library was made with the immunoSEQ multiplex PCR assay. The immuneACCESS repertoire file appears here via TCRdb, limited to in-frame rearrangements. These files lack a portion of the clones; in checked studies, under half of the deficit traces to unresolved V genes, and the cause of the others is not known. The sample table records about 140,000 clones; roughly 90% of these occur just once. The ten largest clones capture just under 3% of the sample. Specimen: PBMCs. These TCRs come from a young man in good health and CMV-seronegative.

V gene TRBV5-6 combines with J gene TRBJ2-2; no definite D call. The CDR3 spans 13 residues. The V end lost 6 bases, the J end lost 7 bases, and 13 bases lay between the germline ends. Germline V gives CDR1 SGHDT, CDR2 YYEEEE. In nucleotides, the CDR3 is TGTGCCAGCACCCTATCACCGGGCGGGGAGCTGTTTTTT. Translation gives CASTLSPGGELFF.

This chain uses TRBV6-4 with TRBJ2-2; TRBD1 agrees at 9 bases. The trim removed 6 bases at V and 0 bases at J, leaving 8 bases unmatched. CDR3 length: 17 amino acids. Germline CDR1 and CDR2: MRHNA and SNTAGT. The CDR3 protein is CASRRHGQGTNTGELFF. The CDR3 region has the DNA TGTGCCAGCAGAAGACACGGACAGGGGACGAACACCGGGGAGCTGTTTTTT.

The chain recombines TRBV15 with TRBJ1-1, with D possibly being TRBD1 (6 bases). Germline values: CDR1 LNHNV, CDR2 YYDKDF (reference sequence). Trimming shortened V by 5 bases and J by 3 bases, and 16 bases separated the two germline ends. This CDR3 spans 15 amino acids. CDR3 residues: CATSSVFGGYTEAFF. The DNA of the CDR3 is TGTGCCACCAGCTCTGTTTTTGGGGGCTACACTGAAGCTTTCTTT.